The source of this TCR beta chain is a study of blood T cell repertoires in COVID-19 (dated by TCRdb to the early 2020s). A note on the overall study: Samples from collaborators originated in the United States, Italy and Spain and spanned both the acute and convalescent phases of COVID-19. The prospective study material was composed of cDNA or gDNA derived from T cells, B-cell-depleted T cells, or PBMCs. Sample metadata almost always included a de-identified subject ID, COVID-19 status, age in years and sex. The samples were drawn from the first 160 participants of the ongoing ImmuneRACE study and from 950 to 1,500 subjects provided by 6 global collaborators. Subjects who had been exposed to COVID-19, were actively infected with it, or had recovered from it provided the deeply sampled blood TCRbeta repertoires that made up the dataset. The repertoires were released in a freely available public database intended as a resource for research on the immune response to SARS-CoV-2. Where HLA class I and class II types were available, the types were taken from metadata supplied by the sample provider, not from assay-based typing. Overall study results and their limits: How much clinical and demographic metadata was included differed by source and by participant, and the metadata was provided uncurated.

TCRbeta CDR3 regions were amplified from genomic DNA by means of the immunoSEQ Assay, a bias-controlled multiplex PCR. The authors' analysis ran thus. Nucleated cell counts per sample were estimated from amplification of reference gene primers within the assay. Sequence reads were collapsed and filtered to measure the absolute abundance of every unique TCRbeta CDR3 rearrangement. For each sample, productive Simpson clonality was calculated as the square root of Simpson's diversity index over productive rearrangements. As stored in TCRdb, this immuneACCESS dataset retains in-frame rearrangements with V and J assigned. A fraction of the clones does not appear; measured against another copy, unresolved V genes explain less than half of the discrepancy, and the remainder lacks a known reason. That table gives V, J and clone size, and the DNA gave D and trimming. This sample holds around 300,000 clones; 75% to 90% were observed only once. Jointly, the top ten make up about 5% of the sample.

Participants in the prospective study were aged about 18 to 95 years, lived in about two dozen United States geographic areas, and enrolled through a virtual design. Cohort assignment in the prospective study relied on participant-reported clinical history from a screening survey and a study questionnaire. For ImmuneRACE Cohort 3, a participant was defined as recovered based on two consecutive negative NP/OP PCR tests, clearance by a healthcare professional, or resolution of symptoms. In the prospective study, whole blood, serum and a nasopharyngeal or oropharyngeal swab were collected from each participant by mobile phlebotomists. Prospective study participants could optionally give additional blood draws and questionnaires over an approximately two-month period. Blood samples from the prospective study were shipped frozen or at room temperature prior to DNA extraction. As to this clone: No cognate antigen has been identified for it. Base qualities are not provided; no much larger clone lies one nucleotide away.

Unmatched junction bases come to 5, with V trimmed by 0 bases and J by 4 bases. CDR1 and CDR2 are read off the germline V gene (reference sequence) as GTSNPN and SVGIG. The CDR3 runs 16 residues from the cysteine to the phenylalanine. Of all the DNA, just the CDR3 is kept, 48 bases in frame from base 1. The sample was PBMCs or T cells enriched from blood (not recorded which). Rearrangement joined TRBV30 to TRBJ1-4; 10 bases in the middle match TRBD1. The origin of this receptor is a man younger than 40 who had recovered from COVID-19. The DNA is as follows: TGTGCCTGGAGTGTCGACAGGGGGCTGGGTAATGAAAAACTGTTTTTT. Translation gives CAWSVDRGLGNEKLFF.